These 21 T cell receptor beta chains originate from one sample sequenced in a study of blood T cell repertoires in COVID-19. The method was immunoSEQ multiplex PCR; TCRdb's version includes in-frame clones alone and lacks a portion of them. This repertoire shows 72,000 or so clones, roughly nine tenths found once; its top ten account for under 15%. Sequenced input: peripheral blood. These receptors were collected from a woman aged 60-70 years with acute or convalescent COVID-19.

The CDR3 coding sequence is TGTGCCAGCAGTTACTTGACAGAACAAGAGACCCAGTACTTC. This translates into CASSYLTEQETQYF. V gene TRBV6-5 combines with J gene TRBJ2-5; a possible D gene is TRBD1 (5 bases). CDR1 and CDR2 (germline): MNHEY, SVGAGI. This CDR3 comprises 14 residues. V lost 1 base to trimming and J lost 2 bases, with 8 bases between them.

This rearrangement joins TRBV27 to TRBJ2-3, with TRBD2 identical over 12 bases. V lost 3 bases and J lost 1; bases outside the gene matches: 8. The CDR3 is 18 amino acids. From germline, CDR1 is MNHEY and CDR2 SMNVEV (reference sequence). The CDR3 sequence is CASSLTSGGIVGTDTQYF. CDR3 DNA sequence: TGTGCCAGCAGTTTGACTAGCGGGGGTATAGTCGGCACAGATACGCAGTATTTT.

The chain employs TRBV7-2 and TRBJ1-5, with TRBD1 as a possible D gene (6 bases). The V end was cut by 0 bases, the J end by 7 bases, with 10 bases between. In germline, CDR1 is SGHTA, CDR2 FQGNSA. The CDR3 has 14 amino acids. CDR3 amino acids: CASSLAGGGQPQHF. The CDR3 DNA reads as TGTGCCAGCAGCTTAGCGGGAGGGGGACAGCCCCAGCATTTT. Complete variable domain (other parts from reference TRBV7-2 and TRBJ1-5): GAGVSQSPSNKVTEKGKDVELRCDPISGHTALYWYRQSLGQGLEFLIYFQGNSAPDKSGLPSDRFSAERTGGSVSTLTIQRTQQEDSAVYLCASSLAGGGQPQHFGDGTRLSIL.

The chain joins TRBV10-3 to TRBJ2-5; tentatively, D is TRBD2 (6 bases). V dropped 9 bases and J dropped 5 bases, with 16 bases sitting between them. CDR1 ENHRY and CDR2 SYGVKD come from the germline V gene. The CDR3 runs to 13 residues. The CDR3 spells CAIGTSASETQYF. Written as DNA, the CDR3 is TGTGCCATAGGGACTTCCGCCAGCGAGACCCAGTACTTC.

This rearrangement joins TRBV24-1 to TRBJ1-2; possibly TRBD1 for D (6 bases). The germline V gene encodes CDR1 KGHDR and CDR2 SFDVKD. V was pared by 10 bases and J by 8 bases, with 28 bases between. This CDR3 region has 16 residues. CDR3 loop: CATTWGQLPEKRGYTF. The CDR3 nucleotides read TGTGCCACTACATGGGGGCAGCTACCAGAGAAACGCGGCTACACCTTC.

The chain is built from TRBV7-9 and TRBJ1-4; a possible D gene is TRBD1 (6 bases). Looked up from germline, CDR1 is SEHNR and CDR2 is FQNEAQ (reference sequence). V was cut by 6 bases and J by 6 bases, with 14 bases left in between. This CDR3 contains 14 residues. The CDR3 loop is CASRSGRGDEKLFF. The CDR3 DNA follows: TGTGCCAGCAGGAGTGGCAGGGGTGATGAAAAACTGTTTTTT.

The chain employs TRBV7-9 and TRBJ2-1, with TRBD1 identical over 7 bases. CDR1 and CDR2 (germline): SEHNR, FQNEAQ (reference sequence). This CDR3 spans 15 amino acids. V lost 4 bases to trimming and J lost 6 bases; unmatched junction nucleotides: 9. DNA of the CDR3: TGTGCCAGCAGCTGGCCGACAGGGATCAGCAATGAGCAGTTCTTC. Its translation is CASSWPTGISNEQFF.

The V call is TRBV5-3, the J call TRBJ1-5; TRBD1 matches 10 bases. TRBV5-3 is sorted into the ORF group, with uncertain function. V lost 7 bases, J lost 6 bases, and 7 bases stayed unmatched. The CDR3 has 14 amino acids. The CDR3 here is CARDDRGPGQPQHF. In DNA, the CDR3 is TGTGCCAGAGATGACAGGGGGCCGGGTCAGCCCCAGCATTTT.

This chain uses TRBV6-5 with TRBJ2-1, with TRBD1 as a possible D gene (5 bases). CDR1 is MNHEY and CDR2 is SVGAGI in the germline V gene. This CDR3 spans 14 amino acids. V was shortened by 0 bases and J by 5 bases, with 8 bases between the two germline ends. The CDR3 DNA follows: TGTGCCAGCAGTTACTCGACCAGGGACAATGAGCAGTTCTTC. It yields the protein CASSYSTRDNEQFF.

V gene TRBV24-1 combines with J gene TRBJ2-1, with TRBD1 matching over 8 bases. V dropped 6 bases and J dropped 3; count of bases not matched to a gene: 12. From germline, CDR1 is KGHDR and CDR2 SFDVKD. The CDR3 covers 17 residues. CDR3 region: CATSPGTGLGVYNEQFF. For the CDR3, the DNA is TGTGCCACCAGTCCCGGGACAGGTTTGGGGGTCTACAATGAGCAGTTCTTC.

This chain links TRBV5-1 with TRBJ1-6, with TRBD1 matching 7 bases. This CDR3 region has 14 residues. CDR1 SGHRS and CDR2 YFSETQ come from the germline V gene. Germline trimming cut 5 bases from V and 13 bases from J; bases unmatched to any gene: 12. The CDR3 spells CASRRQGSEEPLHF. The CDR3 DNA follows: TGCGCCAGCAGGCGACAGGGCTCAGAGGAGCCCCTCCACTTT. Complete variable domain (other parts from reference TRBV5-1 and TRBJ1-6): KAGVTQTPRYLIKTRGQQVTLSCSPISGHRSVSWYQQTPGQGLQFLFEYFSETQRNKGNFPGRFSGRQFSNSRSEMNVSTLELGDSALYLCASRRQGSEEPLHFGNGTRLTVT.

This chain links TRBV27 with TRBJ2-3; 7 bases are shared with TRBD2. The CDR3 has 15 amino acids. Germline trimming cut 1 base from V and 4 bases from J; bases unmatched to any gene: 5. CDR1 and CDR2 from the germline V gene are MNHEY and SMNVEV (reference sequence). The CDR3 sequence is CASSLLTSRADTQYF. The CDR3 DNA follows: TGTGCCAGCAGTTTATTGACTAGCAGGGCAGATACGCAGTATTTT.

This sequence joins TRBV18 and TRBJ2-7, with 9 positions matching TRBD2. Germline V CDR1 and CDR2: KGHSH, LQKENI. V gave up 6 bases and J gave up 0 bases; unmatched junction bases: 6. The CDR3 totals 15 residues. CDR3 DNA sequence: TGTGCCAGCTCTCCAACTAGCGGGTTCTCCTACGAGCAGTACTTC. Translating it yields CASSPTSGFSYEQYF.

The genes are TRBV5-6 and TRBJ2-2; no definite D call. CDR1 is SGHDT, CDR2 YYEEEE, per germline. The CDR3 runs to 15 residues. V was clipped by 6 bases and J by 7 bases, with 19 bases between them. DNA of the CDR3: TGTGCCAGCACCCCTTCGTGGGCCATGGGCGGGGAGCTGTTTTTT. Its translation is CASTPSWAMGGELFF.

V usage is TRBV7-2 and J usage is TRBJ2-5; 8 bases line up with TRBD1. J was trimmed by 4 bases and V by 5 bases; bases with no gene match: 6. CDR3 length: 14 amino acids. Germline CDR1 and CDR2: SGHTA and FQGNSA. The chain's CDR3 is CASSSTRGRETQYF. Here the CDR3 DNA reads TGTGCCAGCAGCAGCACCAGGGGGCGAGAGACCCAGTACTTC. Full variable domain (remainder filled in from reference TRBV7-2 and TRBJ2-5): GAGVSQSPSNKVTEKGKDVELRCDPISGHTALYWYRQSLGQGLEFLIYFQGNSAPDKSGLPSDRFSAERTGGSVSTLTIQRTQQEDSAVYLCASSSTRGRETQYFGPGTRLLVL.

V and J are TRBV11-2 and TRBJ1-4; 9 bases fit TRBD1. Germline values: CDR1 SGHAT, CDR2 FQNNGV. This CDR3 has 14 residues. V was pared by 5 bases and J by 8 bases, with 6 bases of the junction left unmatched. The CDR3 nucleotides are TGTGCCAGCAGCCTCGGGACAGGGTGGGAAAAACTGTTTTTT. Its translation is CASSLGTGWEKLFF.

This clone was seen once. The rearrangement links TRBV29-1 to TRBJ2-7; TRBD1 aligns across 7 bases. After removal of 0 bases from V and 4 bases from J, the junction contained 3 bases not matched to a gene. There are 13 residues in the CDR3. Germline loops: CDR1 SQVTM, CDR2 ANQGSEA. CDR3 coding DNA: TGCAGCGTTGAAGACCAACAGGGGTACGAGCAGTACTTC. Protein sequence: CSVEDQQGYEQYF.

This clone came up a few times. The V and J genes are TRBV5-1 and TRBJ2-7; the D gene is possibly TRBD1 (8 bases). Trimming left V 4 bases short and J 2 bases short, with 22 bases between. This CDR3 has 17 residues. Per the germline V gene, CDR1 is SGHRS and CDR2 is YFSETQ. The CDR3 sequence: CASSPGGQGGLTYEQYF. CDR3 sequence (DNA): TGCGCCAGCAGCCCGGGAGGACAGGGAGGTTTAACCTACGAGCAGTACTTC.

The chain joins TRBV2 to TRBJ1-2, with D possibly matching TRBD1 (5 bases). This CDR3 is built from 13 residues. Germline loops: CDR1 SNHLY, CDR2 FYNNEI. V lost 8 bases and J lost 1, with 11 bases in between. CDR3 in DNA: TGTGCCAGCCAATGGGGGGTTAACTATGGCTACACCTTC. Translated: CASQWGVNYGYTF.

The chain recombines TRBV5-1 with TRBJ1-1; 9 bases agree with TRBD1. CDR1 is SGHRS and CDR2 is YFSETQ in the germline V gene. The CDR3 spans 15 residues. Trimming removed 4 bases from V and 1 base from J; junction bases left unmatched: 5. The CDR3 sequence: CASSPWTGENTEAFF. CDR3 in DNA: TGCGCCAGCAGCCCTTGGACAGGGGAGAACACTGAAGCTTTCTTT.

V usage is TRBV6-5 and J usage is TRBJ2-7, with D perhaps matching TRBD1 (5 bases). Trimming pared 6 bases from V and 0 bases from J, leaving 9 bases between. Germline loops: CDR1 MNHEY, CDR2 SVGAGI. CDR3 length: 13 residues. CDR3 protein: CASSRTSSYEQYF. The CDR3 DNA sequence: TGTGCCAGCAGCCGGACATCCTCCTACGAGCAGTACTTC.